This entry concerns a single T cell receptor (beta chain). The target antigen is unknown. Primers for the PCR totalled 60 Vbeta and 13 Jbeta. The authors' processing: Later, an analysis found 75 million to 100 million unique TCR beta chains, and 9.5 million to 12 million of these were shared. TCRdb keeps only in-frame clones here, not all; method: immunoSEQ multiplex PCR. That table gives V, J and clone size, and the DNA gave D and trimming. Of about 140,000 clones in the sample, roughly four fifths were seen once. These data belong to a study of cytomegalovirus exposure and HLA in healthy donors. Study-wide points: Among TCR beta chains, those listed as cytomegalovirus-associated numbered about 160. As confirmed in vitro, three CMV-associated chains were specific for CMV antigens.

With 5 bases clipped from V and 3 bases from J, the junction kept 6 bases outside the gene matches. The CDR3 contains 15 residues. Per the germline V gene, CDR1 is SGHTA and CDR2 is FQGNSA. The chain uses TRBV7-2 and TRBJ1-2; 10 bases are a match to TRBD1. The material sequenced was PBMCs. This sequence originates from a man between 18 and 29 years old in good health and CMV-seropositive. The CDR3 nucleotides are TGTGCCAGCAGCCGAGGACAGGGGGTGGACTATGGCTACACCTTC. Its protein is CASSRGQGVDYGYTF.